The TCR beta chain described here comes from a study of blood T cell repertoires in COVID-19. Study context: The cDNA or gDNA used as material had been derived from T cells, B-cell-depleted T cells, or PBMCs.

Original analysis: For nucleated cells, counts were estimated from reference gene primer amplification. Sequencing was performed with immunoSEQ multiplex PCR; in TCRdb, only in-frame clones are kept and a portion is missing. Clone size and the V and J calls come from that table; the DNA yielded D and trimming. The data hold some 150,000 clones, with around 85% observed a single time. The CDR3 has 15 amino acids. CDR1 is MNHEY and CDR2 is SVGAGI in the germline V gene. Germline trimming cut 2 bases from V and 3 bases from J; bases unmatched to any gene: 3. One Seattle source followed patients from active infection through their disease course.

The chain combines TRBV6-5 with TRBJ1-5, with 8 nucleotides matching TRBD1. Sequencing used peripheral blood. The receptor was isolated from a woman aged 60 to 75 with COVID-19, enrolled during active disease. The CDR3 DNA reads as TGTGCCAGCAGTTACCAGACAGGGGTCAATCAGCCCCAGCATTTT. Translating gives CASSYQTGVNQPQHF.